Listed here are 23 T cell receptor beta chains from one sample, sequenced in a study of T cell changes during pregnancy in multiple sclerosis. Data came from immunoSEQ multiplex PCR; TCRdb stores just in-frame clones and leaves some out. The sample records under 80,000 clones, roughly 94% being singletons. The sample in question was peripheral blood, obtained in the third trimester of pregnancy. The receptors here all came from a female donor with multiple sclerosis, enrolled in a pregnancy study.

The rearrangement links TRBV7-9 to TRBJ1-6; 8 bases fit TRBD1. Trimming took 1 base from V and 6 from J; bases not matched to a gene: 11. The CDR3 covers 18 residues. CDR1 is SEHNR and CDR2 is FQNEAQ in the germline V gene (reference sequence). CDR3 DNA sequence: TGTGCCAGCAGCTTAGTAATGCTGACAGGGGTCCCTAATTCACCCCTCCACTTT. Translation: CASSLVMLTGVPNSPLHF.

The rearrangement joins TRBV18 to TRBJ2-1, with TRBD2 as a possible D gene (6 bases). Trimming removed 3 bases from V and 7 bases from J, with 13 bases in between. Germline V gives CDR1 KGHSH, CDR2 LQKENI. The length of the CDR3 is 14 residues. The CDR3 DNA is TGTGCCAGCTCACCGAGAGACGGGAGAAATGAGCAGTTCTTC. Its translation: CASSPRDGRNEQFF.

V and J are TRBV5-4 and TRBJ1-4; D remains ambiguous. V shed 5 bases and J shed 8 bases, with 13 bases lying between them. CDR1 is SGHNT and CDR2 is YYREEE in the germline V gene (reference sequence). The CDR3 totals 13 residues. CDR3 protein: CASRGGPAEKLFF. CDR3 in DNA: TGTGCCAGCAGAGGAGGCCCGGCGGAAAAACTGTTTTTT.

J is TRBJ2-7 and V is TRBV18; perhaps TRBD2 as D (5 bases). CDR1 is KGHSH, CDR2 LQKENI, per germline. V was cut by 3 bases and J by 5 bases, with 14 bases left in between. The CDR3 contains 14 residues. The chain's CDR3 is CASSPRRVEDEQYF. In DNA, the CDR3 is TGTGCCAGCTCACCTAGAAGGGTGGAGGACGAGCAGTACTTC.

The chain recombines TRBV7-2 with TRBJ1-1; D gene uncertain. V was trimmed by 1 base and J by 3 bases, leaving 6 bases between them. Germline loops: CDR1 SGHTA, CDR2 FQGNSA. The length of the CDR3 is 13 residues. The CDR3 sequence is CASSLEQHTEAFF. CDR3 nucleotides: TGTGCCAGCAGCTTAGAACAGCACACTGAAGCTTTCTTT.

This clone has a handful of counts. The chain combines TRBV19 with TRBJ1-6, with D unclear. V was pared by 0 bases and J by 14 bases, with 8 bases between. The CDR3 totals 12 residues. Germline V gene lookup returns CDR1 LNHDA and CDR2 SQIVND (reference sequence). The CDR3 loop is CASSIDSRALHF. The CDR3 DNA sequence: TGTGCCAGTAGTATAGACTCCCGGGCCCTCCACTTT. Using reference TRBV19 and TRBJ1-6 for the parts outside the CDR3, the full variable domain is DGGITQSPKYLFRKEGQNVTLSCEQNLNHDAMYWYRQDPGQGLRLIYYSQIVNDFQKGDIAEGYSVSREKKESFPLTVTSAQKNPTAFYLCASSIDSRALHFGNGTRLTVT.

The chain links TRBV11-3 to TRBJ2-1; D gene uncertain. CDR1 is SGHNT and CDR2 is YENEEA in the germline V gene. V was trimmed by 4 bases and J by 5 bases, leaving 9 bases between them. CDR3 size: 13 residues. The CDR3 nucleotides read TGTGCCAGCAGCTGGTCCCCTAACAATGAGCAGTTCTTC. As protein: CASSWSPNNEQFF.

The V gene is TRBV5-6, the J gene TRBJ2-1; 7 nucleotides agree with TRBD2. The length of the CDR3 is 12 residues. V trimming: 2 bases; J trimming: 10 bases; junction bases outside the gene matches: 3. Germline CDR1 SGHDT, CDR2 YYEEEE. CDR3 DNA sequence: TGTGCCAGCAGCTTCGGGCGGGGGGAGCAGTTCTTC. Its protein product is CASSFGRGEQFF.

This sequence joins TRBV19 and TRBJ2-7, with 7 bases identical to TRBD1. After removal of 5 bases from V and 4 bases from J, the junction contained 11 bases not matched to a gene. CDR3 length: 15 residues. The germline gives CDR1 LNHDA, CDR2 SQIVND (reference sequence). Written as DNA, the CDR3 is TGTGCCAGTAGTCTTACAGGGGTCAGAGAGTACGAGCAGTACTTC. This encodes CASSLTGVREYEQYF. Full variable domain (missing parts from reference TRBV19 and TRBJ2-7): DGGITQSPKYLFRKEGQNVTLSCEQNLNHDAMYWYRQDPGQGLRLIYYSQIVNDFQKGDIAEGYSVSREKKESFPLTVTSAQKNPTAFYLCASSLTGVREYEQYFGPGTRLTVT.

This clone ranks as medium-sized. V usage is TRBV19 and J usage is TRBJ2-7; no firm D call. The CDR3 length is 15 residues. The germline gives CDR1 LNHDA, CDR2 SQIVND (reference sequence). V shed 3 bases and J shed 2 bases, with 14 bases lying between them. The CDR3 DNA sequence: TGTGCCAGTAGTATGATTGACGGCGAGGCCTACGAGCAGTACTTC. It encodes CASSMIDGEAYEQYF. Supplemented by reference TRBV19 and TRBJ2-7, the full variable domain reads DGGITQSPKYLFRKEGQNVTLSCEQNLNHDAMYWYRQDPGQGLRLIYYSQIVNDFQKGDIAEGYSVSREKKESFPLTVTSAQKNPTAFYLCASSMIDGEAYEQYFGPGTRLTVT.

The genes are TRBV10-1 and TRBJ1-1; D is unresolved. V gave up 11 bases and J gave up 8 bases, with 15 bases separating them. Germline V gene sequence: CDR1 WNHNN, CDR2 SYGVQD (reference sequence). The CDR3 totals 11 residues. In DNA, the CDR3 is TGCGCCGGAGAGACGGTCACCGAAGCTTTCTTT. Translating gives CAGETVTEAFF.

This chain links TRBV6-5 with TRBJ2-2; D possibly corresponds to TRBD1 (6 bases). Looked up from germline, CDR1 is MNHEY and CDR2 is SVGAGI. The CDR3 is made up of 14 amino acids. Trimming took 6 bases from V and 7 from J, leaving 15 bases between them. CDR3 region: CASRSRGINGELFF. Here the CDR3 DNA reads TGTGCCAGCAGATCGAGGGGGATAAACGGGGAGCTGTTTTTT.

The V gene is TRBV27, the J gene TRBJ1-1; 8 bases are a match to TRBD1. Germline values: CDR1 MNHEY, CDR2 SMNVEV (reference sequence). This CDR3 is built from 13 residues. J was trimmed by 7 bases and V by 8 bases; bases with no gene match: 9. The CDR3 region is CASGRTGRGEAFF. In nucleotides, the CDR3 is TGTGCCAGCGGGCGGACAGGGCGCGGTGAAGCTTTCTTT.

This clone occurred a few times. J is TRBJ2-3 and V is TRBV9, with D possibly TRBD1 on 5 matching bases. Germline V lookup: CDR1 SGDLS, CDR2 YYNGEE. V gave up 4 bases and J gave up 2 bases, with 11 bases separating them. This CDR3 has 14 amino acids. The CDR3 sequence is CASSSGINTDTQYF. Written as DNA, the CDR3 is TGTGCCAGCAGCTCAGGGATAAACACAGATACGCAGTATTTT.

There are a few counts of this clone. The chain combines TRBV4-3 with TRBJ1-2, with 7 bases fitting TRBD1. CDR3 length: 15 amino acids. In germline, CDR1 is LGHNA, CDR2 YSLEER. V dropped 4 bases and J dropped 1; count of bases not matched to a gene: 6. CDR3 sequence: CASSRNRDSNYGYTF. As DNA, the CDR3 is TGCGCCAGCAGCCGAAACCGGGACAGTAACTATGGCTACACCTTC.

This clone appeared once. The chain employs TRBV2 and TRBJ1-4; D not resolved. The V gene's germline CDR1 is SNHLY and CDR2 FYNNEI. V was pared by 1 base and J by 1 base, with 7 bases between. The CDR3 length is 15 residues. CDR3 protein: CASSEVSRTNEKLFF. The CDR3 nucleotides are TGTGCCAGCAGTGAAGTTTCCAGAACTAATGAAAAACTGTTTTTT.

CDR3 region: CASRPDRVSDTQYF. DNA of the CDR3: TGTGCCAGCAGACCCGACAGGGTTTCGGATACGCAGTATTTT. V usage is TRBV6-1 and J usage is TRBJ2-3; 7 bases are a match to TRBD1. The CDR3 consists of 14 residues. Germline CDR1 MNHNS, CDR2 SASEGT. V trimming: 6 bases; J trimming: 6 bases; junction bases outside the gene matches: 9.

The DNA for the CDR3 is TGTGCCAGCACCCGGACAGGGGGCAGCTACGAGCAGTACTTC. Translation: CASTRTGGSYEQYF. This chain links TRBV6-5 with TRBJ2-7, with 11 bases identical to TRBD1. Germline CDR1 MNHEY, CDR2 SVGAGI. This CDR3 has 14 amino acids. With V trimmed by 7 bases and J by 3 bases, 5 bases remained unmatched.

The chain has TRBV5-1 and TRBJ2-7; 7 bases fit TRBD2. The CDR3 is 13 amino acids. J lost 5 bases, V lost 7 bases, and 9 bases had no gene match. The V gene's germline CDR1 is SGHRS and CDR2 YFSETQ. CDR3: CASQSGVLNEQYF. The CDR3 DNA is TGCGCCAGCCAAAGCGGGGTTCTAAACGAGCAGTACTTC. Full variable domain (rest looked up from reference TRBV5-1 and TRBJ2-7): KAGVTQTPRYLIKTRGQQVTLSCSPISGHRSVSWYQQTPGQGLQFLFEYFSETQRNKGNFPGRFSGRQFSNSRSEMNVSTLELGDSALYLCASQSGVLNEQYFGPGTRLTVT.

The chain carries TRBV7-6 and TRBJ2-7; possible D gene TRBD1, 5 bases. The V end was cut by 2 bases, the J end by 6 bases, with 14 bases between. The CDR3 spans 14 residues. The germline CDR1 and CDR2 sequences are SGHVS and FNYEAQ. CDR3 DNA sequence: TGTGCCAGCAGCTTAAGCCTAAGACAGAGCGAGCAGTACTTC. Residues: CASSLSLRQSEQYF.

V is TRBV2 and J is TRBJ2-5; 7 positions match TRBD1. Unmatched junction bases numbered 9, after V lost 6 bases and J lost 5 bases. Germline CDR1 SNHLY, CDR2 FYNNEI. The CDR3 consists of 14 residues. The CDR3 loop is CASSATGTWETQYF. CDR3 in DNA: TGTGCCAGCAGCGCGACAGGGACATGGGAGACCCAGTACTTC.

The genes are TRBV10-3 and TRBJ2-3, with TRBD2 matching over 9 bases. From germline, CDR1 is ENHRY and CDR2 SYGVKD. The CDR3 is 16 residues long. V was pared by 2 bases and J by 2 bases, with 5 bases of the junction left unmatched. CDR3 protein: CAISELAGSITDTQYF. As DNA, the CDR3 is TGTGCCATCAGTGAGCTAGCGGGGTCGATCACAGATACGCAGTATTTT.

CDR3 bases: TGTGCCAGCAGTCTCGCAGGGTCCTCTGGAAACACCATATATTTT. It yields the protein CASSLAGSSGNTIYF. This chain links TRBV6-6 with TRBJ1-3; a weak D match, TRBD1 (5 bases). The CDR3 runs to 15 residues. Per germline, CDR1 MNHNY and CDR2 SVGAGI (reference sequence). Trimming pared 5 bases from V and 0 bases from J, leaving 11 bases between.